These T cell receptor beta chains were read from a single sample in a study of blood T cell repertoires in COVID-19. Using immunoSEQ multiplex PCR, the repertoire was profiled, and TCRdb retains in-frame clones only, with some absent. The sample lists roughly 130,000 clones, roughly 88% occurring once. Source material: peripheral blood. These receptors came from a man aged 55 to 70 with active or convalescent COVID-19. Both conserved end residues are part of each CDR3. D genes are given only for firm matches. Clone size appears in some rows only: once, few, many, or a class for an expanded clone.

TGTGCCAGCAGCTTCCACACAGATACGCAGTATTTT CASSFHTDTQYF TRBJ2-3 NA NA TRBV5-5
TGTGCCAGCAGCGCCACAGGGGTCGAGCAGTACTTC CASSATGVEQYF TRBJ2-7 NA TRBD1 TRBV9
TGCAGCGTTGGACAGGGTGATCAGCCCCAGCATTTT CSVGQGDQPQHF TRBJ1-5 NA TRBD1 TRBV29-1
TGTGCCGGCACCAGGGTGGCCGATCGCGGAAACACCATATATTTT CAGTRVADRGNTIYF TRBJ1-3 NA NA TRBV28
TGTGCCAGCAGAAGATCAGGGACTTACGAGCAGTACTTC CASRRSGTYEQYF TRBJ2-7 NA NA TRBV28
TGCAGCGTTGGGTTAAGACTAGCGCTGGATACGCAGTATTTT CSVGLRLALDTQYF TRBJ2-3 NA TRBD2 TRBV29-1
TGCGCCAGCACCCGTCTTGCGGGGGCCACAGATACGCAGTATTTT CASTRLAGATDTQYF TRBJ2-3 NA NA TRBV10-2
TGTGCCAGCAGTCCCCGGGACAGGGGTCCCGGGGAGCTGTTTTTT CASSPRDRGPGELFF TRBJ2-2 NA TRBD1 TRBV6-5
TGTGCCAGCAGCCCAAACGGGGGGGTCTCTGGAAACACCATATATTTT CASSPNGGVSGNTIYF TRBJ1-3 NA NA TRBV11-2
TGTGCCAGCAGTTCCGGCCAGGGGTTGGGGGAGGAAAAACTGTTTTTT CASSSGQGLGEEKLFF TRBJ1-4 NA NA TRBV28
TGTGCCAGCAGCTTAGATGGGACTAGCGGGAGTTACTCCTACAATGAGCAGTTCTTC CASSLDGTSGSYSYNEQFF TRBJ2-1 NA TRBD2 TRBV11-2
TGTGCCAGCAGCCAAGAGGGAGCGGGAGTCGGGGAGCTGTTTTTT CASSQEGAGVGELFF TRBJ2-2 NA TRBD2 TRBV14
TGTGCCAGCAGTGCCTACAGGGACACTAATGAAAAACTGTTTTTT CASSAYRDTNEKLFF TRBJ1-4 NA NA TRBV25-1
TGTGCCACCAGTGATCCAGGACAAAAAGGGGGCTACACCTTC CATSDPGQKGGYTF TRBJ1-2 NA NA TRBV24-1
TGTGCCAGTAGTATCTTCCACTCGCTTACCTACGAGCAGTACTTC CASSIFHSLTYEQYF TRBJ2-7 NA NA TRBV19
TGTGCCAGCAGCTCTCAAAGACTAGCGGGAGGGTCTACAGATACGCAGTATTTT CASSSQRLAGGSTDTQYF TRBJ2-3 NA TRBD2 TRBV3-1/TRBV3-2
TGTGCCAGTAGTACCTACGGACAGTCTAGCACAGATACGCAGTATTTT CASSTYGQSSTDTQYF TRBJ2-3 NA NA TRBV19
TGTGCCAGCAGCGAATCAGGACAGCTATTCTCTGGAAACACCATATATTTT CASSESGQLFSGNTIYF TRBJ1-3 once NA TRBV7-9
TGTGCCAGCAGCTTAGGGACTCGACAAGAGACCCAGTACTTC CASSLGTRQETQYF TRBJ2-5 NA NA TRBV5-6
TGTGCCAGCAGTTCCCCCCCCAGTCAGCCCCAGCATTTT CASSSPPSQPQHF TRBJ1-5 NA NA TRBV6-2/TRBV6-3
TGTGCCACCAGTGATTTAAAGAGGGCAGGAGATACGCAGTATTTT CATSDLKRAGDTQYF TRBJ2-3 NA NA TRBV24-1
TGTGCCAGCAGCCAAGATCTGGTGGGACTAGCTTTAGATACGCAGTATTTT CASSQDLVGLALDTQYF TRBJ2-3 NA TRBD2 TRBV3-1/TRBV3-2
TGCAGCGCCGGGTGGGGGGGAGAGACCCAGTACTTC CSAGWGGETQYF TRBJ2-5 NA TRBD2 TRBV29-1
TGTGCCAGCAGTTCTGGACAGGGTCGCTCCTACGAGCAGTACTTC CASSSGQGRSYEQYF TRBJ2-7 NA TRBD1 TRBV2
TGTGCCAGCAGCCGCCGGGACAGGGGCTACGAGCAGTACTTC CASSRRDRGYEQYF TRBJ2-7 once TRBD1 TRBV28
TGTGCCAGCATCAAGATTCCGATCAGTGGAAAACTGTTTTTT CASIKIPISGKLFF TRBJ1-4 NA NA TRBV6-5
TGTGCCAGTAGTATCCCCGGGGGACGGAATCAGCCCCAGCATTTT CASSIPGGRNQPQHF TRBJ1-5 once NA TRBV19
TGCAGCGTTGTACGAGTGAACACTGAAGCTTTCTTT CSVVRVNTEAFF TRBJ1-1 once NA TRBV29-1
TGTGCCAGCAGCGCGGGACTTGGGAGTTCACCCCTCCACTTT CASSAGLGSSPLHF TRBJ1-6 NA NA TRBV5-6
TGTGCCAGCAGCGAGAGAACCAGGTTCTCTTATAATTCACCCCTCCACTTT CASSERTRFSYNSPLHF TRBJ1-6 NA NA TRBV3-1/TRBV3-2
TGTGCCAGCAGCTTGACAGGGGGGTCGAACACTGAAGCTTTCTTT CASSLTGGSNTEAFF TRBJ1-1 NA TRBD1 TRBV5-5
TGTGCTAGCAGCAGGACTAGCGGGCGGGGCACAGATACGCAGTATTTT CASSRTSGRGTDTQYF TRBJ2-3 NA TRBD2 TRBV7-7
TGTGCCAGTAGTATTGCAAGAGCGCCCCAGCATTTT CASSIARAPQHF TRBJ1-5 NA NA TRBV19
TGTGCCAGCAGCCCCGGACTAGTGGAGTTCTTC CASSPGLVEFF TRBJ2-1 NA TRBD2 TRBV7-2
TGTGCCAGCAGCCAATACGGACAGGTTGGCAATCAGCCCCAGCATTTT CASSQYGQVGNQPQHF TRBJ1-5 NA TRBD1 TRBV7-9
TGCGCCAGCAGCAGAGGACTAGCGGCTAACACCGGGGAGCTGTTTTTT CASSRGLAANTGELFF TRBJ2-2 once TRBD2 TRBV5-1
TGTGCCAGTAGTATCAGTCTCGACACCGGGGAGCTGTTTTTT CASSISLDTGELFF TRBJ2-2 NA NA TRBV19
TGTGCCAGCAGTTCCGGGACAGGGCCCTTCGCCGAGCAGTACTTC CASSSGTGPFAEQYF TRBJ2-7 NA TRBD1 TRBV28
TGTGCCAGCAGACTTACTAGCGGAGGGGAGACCCAGTACTTC CASRLTSGGETQYF TRBJ2-5 once TRBD2 TRBV7-9
TGTGCCAGCTCACCATCGACAGGGGGGTACAATGAGCAGTTCTTC CASSPSTGGYNEQFF TRBJ2-1 NA TRBD1 TRBV18
TGTGCCAGCAGTTTGGGCGGGACTCGGCCCAGTTTT CASSLGGTRPSF TRBJ2-3 NA NA TRBV12-3/TRBV12-4
TGTGCCAGCAGCCTAGAGCCTTCGGGGGGAAAGCAGTACTTC CASSLEPSGGKQYF TRBJ2-7 NA TRBD2 TRBV6-5
TGTGCCAGCAGTTTTGGAGGGGAGACCCAGTACTTC CASSFGGETQYF TRBJ2-5 NA NA TRBV27
TGTGCCAGCAGCCGAGAGTCTCCGGTAGCGGGAGTAAACAAGCAGTACTTC CASSRESPVAGVNKQYF TRBJ2-7 NA TRBD2 TRBV7-3
TGTGCCAGTAGTAAGGGACTAGCGGGAGGAAATGAGCAGTTCTTC CASSKGLAGGNEQFF TRBJ2-1 NA TRBD2 TRBV19
TGCGCCAGCAGCTTCCCCGGACTGGGCGGGGAGCTGTTTTTT CASSFPGLGGELFF TRBJ2-2 NA NA TRBV5-1
TGTGCCAGCAGGGCCGGGACAGGGGTCACCGGGGAGCTGTTTTTT CASRAGTGVTGELFF TRBJ2-2 NA TRBD1 TRBV2
TGTGCCAGCAGTTTAACCACGGGACTAGCGGGTGCAGATACGCAGTATTTT CASSLTTGLAGADTQYF TRBJ2-3 NA TRBD2 TRBV11-2
TGTGCCAGCAGCCAATTCCAGGGGGGACTAGCGGGCACCGGGGAGCTGTTTTTT CASSQFQGGLAGTGELFF TRBJ2-2 NA TRBD2 TRBV3-1/TRBV3-2
TGTGCCAGCAGTGAAATCCGACAGTCGTCGCTATTCTTC CASSEIRQSSLFF TRBJ2-1 NA NA TRBV2
TGCAGCGTTGTTGGGACAGGGGGAATTCTAGCCAAAAACATTCAGTACTTC CSVVGTGGILAKNIQYF TRBJ2-4 NA TRBD1 TRBV29-1
TGTGCCAGCAGCCGCGGGACAGGGGGACATAGCAATCAGCCCCAGCATTTT CASSRGTGGHSNQPQHF TRBJ1-5 once TRBD1 TRBV6-2/TRBV6-3
TGTGCCAGCAGTCTAGGACTCTACGGTACAGCTTTCTTT CASSLGLYGTAFF TRBJ1-1 NA NA TRBV27
TGTGCCAGCAGCTTAGGGGCGACTAGCGAGAATATCCAAGAGACCCAGTACTTC CASSLGATSENIQETQYF TRBJ2-5 NA TRBD2 TRBV7-8
TGTGCCAGCAGTAAAGGGACAGGGGGCAACTATGGCTACACCTTC CASSKGTGGNYGYTF TRBJ1-2 NA TRBD1 TRBV28
TGTGCCAGCAGCTTAGCTTATAGCGGGAGTCTAGAGACCCAGTACTTC CASSLAYSGSLETQYF TRBJ2-5 NA TRBD2 TRBV11-2
TGTGCCAGCAGAGGCGACAGGGGACTAGATACGCAGTATTTT CASRGDRGLDTQYF TRBJ2-3 NA TRBD1 TRBV6-5
TGTGCCAGCAGTTTATCAGGGCGGGGTGAAAAACTGTTTTTT CASSLSGRGEKLFF TRBJ1-4 NA NA TRBV28
TGTGCCAGCAGCTTGGGTCCAGGGAAGCAGCCCCAGCATTTT CASSLGPGKQPQHF TRBJ1-5 NA NA TRBV5-8
TGTGCCAGCAGTAACAGGGATAACTATGGCTACACCTTC CASSNRDNYGYTF TRBJ1-2 NA NA TRBV12-3/TRBV12-4